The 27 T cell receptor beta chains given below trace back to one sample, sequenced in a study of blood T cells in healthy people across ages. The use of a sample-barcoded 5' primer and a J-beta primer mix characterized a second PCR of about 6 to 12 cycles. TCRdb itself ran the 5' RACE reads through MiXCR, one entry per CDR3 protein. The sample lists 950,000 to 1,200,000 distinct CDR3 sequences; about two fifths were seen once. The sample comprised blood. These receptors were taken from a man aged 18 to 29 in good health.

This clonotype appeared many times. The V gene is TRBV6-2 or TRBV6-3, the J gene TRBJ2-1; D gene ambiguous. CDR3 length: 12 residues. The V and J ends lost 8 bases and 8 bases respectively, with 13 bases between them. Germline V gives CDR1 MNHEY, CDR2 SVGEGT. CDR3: CASGQRRDEQFF. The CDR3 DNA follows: TGTGCCAGCGGCCAGCGCAGAGATGAGCAGTTCTTC.

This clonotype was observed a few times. In DNA form, the CDR3 reads TGTGCCAGCAGCCCCCGGGGCAGGGGAAATAACTATGGCTACACCTTC. This encodes CASSPRGRGNNYGYTF. J is TRBJ1-2 and V is TRBV12-3 or TRBV12-4, with a possible D match to TRBD1 (6 bases). The CDR3 length is 16 residues. Between the trimmed V and J ends, which lost 6 bases and 1 base, there was a span of 18 bases.

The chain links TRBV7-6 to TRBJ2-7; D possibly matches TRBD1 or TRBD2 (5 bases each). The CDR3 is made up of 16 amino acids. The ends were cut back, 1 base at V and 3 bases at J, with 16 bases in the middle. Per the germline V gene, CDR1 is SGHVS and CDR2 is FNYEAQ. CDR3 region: CASSLEAVTRDYEQYF. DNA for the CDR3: TGTGCCAGCAGCTTAGAAGCGGTTACCAGGGACTACGAGCAGTACTTC.

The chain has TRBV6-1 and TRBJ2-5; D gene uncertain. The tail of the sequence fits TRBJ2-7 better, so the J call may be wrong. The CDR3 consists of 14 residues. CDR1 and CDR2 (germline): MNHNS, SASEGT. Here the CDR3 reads CASRKEYSDYEQYF. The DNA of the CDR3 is TGTGCCAGCAGGAAAGAGTACTCCGACTACGAGCAGTACTTC.

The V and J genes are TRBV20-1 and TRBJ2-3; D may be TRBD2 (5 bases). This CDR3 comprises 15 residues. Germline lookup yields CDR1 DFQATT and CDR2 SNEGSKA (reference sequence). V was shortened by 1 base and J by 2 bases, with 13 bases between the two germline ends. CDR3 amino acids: CSARASSSDTDTQYF. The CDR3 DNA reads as TGCAGTGCTAGAGCCTCTAGCTCCGACACAGATACGCAGTATTTT.

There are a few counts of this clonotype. The CDR3 coding sequence is TGTGCCATCAGTGAGTCGGGCGATGAAAAACTGTTTTTT. Residues: CAISESGDEKLFF. The rearrangement links TRBV10-3 to TRBJ1-4; D is unresolved. The CDR3 length is 13 residues. Germline CDR1 ENHRY, CDR2 SYGVKD. V was cut by 0 bases and J by 6 bases, with 5 bases left in between.

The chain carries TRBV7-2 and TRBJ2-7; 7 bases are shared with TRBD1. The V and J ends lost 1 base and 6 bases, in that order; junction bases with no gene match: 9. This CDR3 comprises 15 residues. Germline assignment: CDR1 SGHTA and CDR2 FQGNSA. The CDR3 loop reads CASSLGPTGVFEQYF. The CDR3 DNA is TGTGCCAGCAGCTTAGGGCCCACAGGGGTCTTCGAGCAGTACTTC.

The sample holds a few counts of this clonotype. This CDR3 reads CASSLQTSGTDTQYF. The CDR3 DNA reads TGTGCCAGCAGCTTACAGACTAGCGGCACAGATACGCAGTATTTT. The rearrangement links TRBV7-2 to TRBJ2-3, with 8 nucleotides matching TRBD2. Germline-derived CDR1 and CDR2 are SGHTA and FQGNSA. Trimming took 2 bases from V and 1 from J; bases not matched to a gene: 2. This CDR3 spans 15 amino acids. The whole variable domain, remainder taken from reference TRBV7-2 and TRBJ2-3, is GAGVSQSPSNKVTEKGKDVELRCDPISGHTALYWYRQSLGQGLEFLIYFQGNSAPDKSGLPSDRFSAERTGGSVSTLTIQRTQQEDSAVYLCASSLQTSGTDTQYFGPGTRLTVL.

The CDR3 loop is CASSYSAPSGGATDTQYF. DNA of the CDR3: TGTGCCAGCAGTTACTCGGCCCCTAGCGGGGGGGCAACAGATACGCAGTATTTT. The genes are TRBV6-5 and TRBJ2-3, with TRBD2 matching 12 bases. The CDR3 spans 18 residues. After removal of 0 bases from V and 3 bases from J, the junction contained 7 bases not matched to a gene. Germline V gene lookup returns CDR1 MNHEY and CDR2 SVGAGI.

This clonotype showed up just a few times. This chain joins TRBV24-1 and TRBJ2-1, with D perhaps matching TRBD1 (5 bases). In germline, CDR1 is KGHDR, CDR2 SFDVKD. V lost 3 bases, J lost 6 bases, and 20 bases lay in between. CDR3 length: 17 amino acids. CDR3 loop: CATSDVSQGTGSNEQFF. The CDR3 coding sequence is TGTGCCACCAGTGATGTCAGCCAGGGAACAGGTTCCAATGAGCAGTTCTTC.

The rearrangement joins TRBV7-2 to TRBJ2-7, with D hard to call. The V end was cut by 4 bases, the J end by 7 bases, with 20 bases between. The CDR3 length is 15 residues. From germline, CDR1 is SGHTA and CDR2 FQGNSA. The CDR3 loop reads CASSSGGIGYNEQYF. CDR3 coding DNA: TGTGCCAGCAGCTCCGGCGGTATTGGGTACAATGAGCAGTACTTC. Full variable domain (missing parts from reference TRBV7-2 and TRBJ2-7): GAGVSQSPSNKVTEKGKDVELRCDPISGHTALYWYRQSLGQGLEFLIYFQGNSAPDKSGLPSDRFSAERTGGSVSTLTIQRTQQEDSAVYLCASSSGGIGYNEQYFGPGTRLTVT.

The CDR3 loop is CASSWTSGGPDTQYF. The CDR3 DNA follows: TGTGCCAGCAGCTGGACTAGCGGGGGGCCGGATACGCAGTATTTT. This sequence joins TRBV5-6 and TRBJ2-3; 14 nucleotides match TRBD2. Germline values: CDR1 SGHDT, CDR2 YYEEEE. With 3 bases clipped from V and 6 bases from J, the junction kept 3 bases outside the gene matches. This CDR3 region has 15 residues.

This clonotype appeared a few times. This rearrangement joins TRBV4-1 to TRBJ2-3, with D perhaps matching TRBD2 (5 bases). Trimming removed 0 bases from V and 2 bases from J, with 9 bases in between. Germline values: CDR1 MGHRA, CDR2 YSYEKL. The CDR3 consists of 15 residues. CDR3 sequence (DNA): TGCGCCAGCAGCCAAGATGAGGGAATCACAGATACGCAGTATTTT. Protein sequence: CASSQDEGITDTQYF.

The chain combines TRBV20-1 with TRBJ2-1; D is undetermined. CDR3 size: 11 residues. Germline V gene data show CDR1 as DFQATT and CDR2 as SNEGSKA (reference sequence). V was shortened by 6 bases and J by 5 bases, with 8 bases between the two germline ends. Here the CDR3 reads CSAHRNNEQFF. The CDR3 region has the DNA TGCAGTGCACACAGAAACAATGAGCAGTTCTTC.

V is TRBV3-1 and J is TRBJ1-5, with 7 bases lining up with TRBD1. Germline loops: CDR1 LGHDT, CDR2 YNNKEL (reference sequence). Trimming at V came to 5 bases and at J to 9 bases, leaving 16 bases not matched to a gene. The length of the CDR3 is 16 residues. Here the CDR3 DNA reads TGTGCCAGCAGCTACACTAATCCTCGACAGGGACGGCCCCAGCATTTT. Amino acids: CASSYTNPRQGRPQHF. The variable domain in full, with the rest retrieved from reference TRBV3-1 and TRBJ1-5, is DTAVSQTPKYLVTQMGNDKSIKCEQNLGHDTMYWYKQDSKKFLKIMFSYNNKELIINETVPNRFSPKSPDKAHLNLHINSLELGDSAVYFCASSYTNPRQGRPQHFGDGTRLSIL.

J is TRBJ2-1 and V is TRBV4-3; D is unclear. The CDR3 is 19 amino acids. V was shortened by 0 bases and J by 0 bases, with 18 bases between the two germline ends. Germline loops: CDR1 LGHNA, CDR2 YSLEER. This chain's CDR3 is CASSQDLKIEPSSYNEQFF. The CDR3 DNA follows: TGCGCCAGCAGCCAAGATTTAAAGATAGAACCGAGCTCCTACAATGAGCAGTTCTTC.

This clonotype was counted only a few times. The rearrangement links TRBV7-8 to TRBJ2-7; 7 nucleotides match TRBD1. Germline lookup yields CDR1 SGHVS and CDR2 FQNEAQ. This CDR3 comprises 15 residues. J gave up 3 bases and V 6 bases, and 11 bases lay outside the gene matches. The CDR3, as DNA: TGTGCCAGCAGACAAGAAGGGGGCGCGATCTACGAGCAGTACTTC. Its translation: CASRQEGGAIYEQYF.

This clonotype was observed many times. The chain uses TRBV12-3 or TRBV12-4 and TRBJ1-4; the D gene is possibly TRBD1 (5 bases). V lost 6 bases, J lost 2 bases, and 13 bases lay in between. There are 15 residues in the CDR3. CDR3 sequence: CASSLGGGTNEKLFF. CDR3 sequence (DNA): TGTGCCAGCAGCCTCGGTGGGGGGACTAATGAAAAACTGTTTTTT.

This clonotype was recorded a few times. CDR3 sequence reads: CASSFSPNYEQYF. CDR3 in DNA: TGTGCCAGCAGCTTTAGCCCCAACTACGAGCAGTACTTC. The chain joins TRBV7-2 to TRBJ2-5; D is undetermined. The J call may be in error: the DNA end matches TRBJ2-7 better. The CDR3 loop spans 13 amino acids. CDR1 SGHTA and CDR2 FQGNSA come from the germline V gene.

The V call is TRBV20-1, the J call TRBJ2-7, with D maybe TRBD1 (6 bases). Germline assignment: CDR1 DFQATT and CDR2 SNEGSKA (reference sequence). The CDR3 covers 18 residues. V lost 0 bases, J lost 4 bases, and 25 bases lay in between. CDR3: CSARDLGAGRFSSYEQYF. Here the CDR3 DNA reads TGCAGTGCTAGAGATCTGGGGGCAGGGCGGTTTTCATCTTACGAGCAGTACTTC.

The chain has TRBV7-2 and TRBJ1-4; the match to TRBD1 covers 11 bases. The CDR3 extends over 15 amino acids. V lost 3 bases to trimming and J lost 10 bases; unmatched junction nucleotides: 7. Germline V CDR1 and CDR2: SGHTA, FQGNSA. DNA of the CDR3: TGTGCCAGCAGCTTGGACAGGGGGCGCTTTGTAAAACTGTTTTTT. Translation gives CASSLDRGRFVKLFF.

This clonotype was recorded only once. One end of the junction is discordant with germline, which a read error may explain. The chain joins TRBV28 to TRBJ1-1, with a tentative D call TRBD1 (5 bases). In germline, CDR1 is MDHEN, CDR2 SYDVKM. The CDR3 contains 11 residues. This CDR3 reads CAIRGGTEVFF. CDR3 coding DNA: TGTGCCATTCGGGGGGGGACTGAAGTTTTCTTT.

CDR3 in DNA: TGCAGCGTTCGGAGCGAAACCGGGGAGCTGTTTTTT. Its translation is CSVRSETGELFF. The J gene is TRBJ2-2, the V gene TRBV29-1, with D unresolved. The CDR3 spans 12 residues. Germline V lookup: CDR1 SQVTM, CDR2 ANQGSEA. Trimming pared 5 bases from V and 5 bases from J, leaving 9 bases between.

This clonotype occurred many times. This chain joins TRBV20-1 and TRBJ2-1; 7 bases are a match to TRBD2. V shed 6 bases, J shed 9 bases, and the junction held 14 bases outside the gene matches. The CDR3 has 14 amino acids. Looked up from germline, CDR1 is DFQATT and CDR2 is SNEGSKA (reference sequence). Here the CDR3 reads CSARPQGGLGEQFF. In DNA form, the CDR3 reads TGCAGTGCCCGGCCTCAGGGAGGGTTGGGTGAGCAGTTCTTC.

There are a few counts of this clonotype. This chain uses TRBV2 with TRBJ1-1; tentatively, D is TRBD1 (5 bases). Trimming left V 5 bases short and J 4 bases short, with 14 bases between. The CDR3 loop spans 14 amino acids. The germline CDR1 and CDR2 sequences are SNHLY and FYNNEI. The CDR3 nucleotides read TGTGCCAGCAGTCAGGACACCTTGGGCACTGAAGCTTTCTTT. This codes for CASSQDTLGTEAFF.

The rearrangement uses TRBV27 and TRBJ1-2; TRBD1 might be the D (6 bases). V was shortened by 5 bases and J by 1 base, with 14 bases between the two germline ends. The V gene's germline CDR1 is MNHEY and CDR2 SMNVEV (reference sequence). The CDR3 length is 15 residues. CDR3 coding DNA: TGTGCCAGCAGTCCATCACAGGGATTTAACTATGGCTACACCTTC. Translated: CASSPSQGFNYGYTF.

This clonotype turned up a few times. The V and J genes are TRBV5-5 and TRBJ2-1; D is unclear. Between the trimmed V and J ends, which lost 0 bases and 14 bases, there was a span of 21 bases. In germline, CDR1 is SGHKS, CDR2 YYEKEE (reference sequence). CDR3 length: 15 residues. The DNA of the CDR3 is TGTGCCAGCAGCTTGGACCCATTCGAGCTTTCGTCGGAGTTCTTC. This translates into CASSLDPFELSSEFF.